What follows describes a single T cell receptor (beta chain). What it recognizes is unknown. The entry originates in a study of lymphopenia after photon versus proton radiotherapy. Study results and caveats: Photon-treated patients lost naive T cells and TCR diversity; proton-treated stayed stable.

V was trimmed by 6 bases and J by 6 bases, leaving 18 bases between them. Germline V CDR1 and CDR2: LNHDA, SQIVND (reference sequence). The CDR3 spans 14 residues. Libraries were prepared by immunoSEQ multiplex PCR; TCRdb keeps only in-frame clonotypes and omits some of them. Of around 20,000 clones listed, about nine tenths are singletons. The receptor was derived from a woman between 65 and 79 years old with pancreatic cancer. Some clones in this sample may be carry-over from other donors' samples. Here the sequenced sample was peripheral blood, taken from a patient treated with proton-based radiotherapy. The genes are TRBV19 and TRBJ2-7, with D maybe TRBD2 (6 bases). This CDR3 reads CASSMRLEFVEQYF. In DNA, the CDR3 is TGTGCCAGTAGCATGCGACTAGAATTTGTCGAGCAGTACTTC.